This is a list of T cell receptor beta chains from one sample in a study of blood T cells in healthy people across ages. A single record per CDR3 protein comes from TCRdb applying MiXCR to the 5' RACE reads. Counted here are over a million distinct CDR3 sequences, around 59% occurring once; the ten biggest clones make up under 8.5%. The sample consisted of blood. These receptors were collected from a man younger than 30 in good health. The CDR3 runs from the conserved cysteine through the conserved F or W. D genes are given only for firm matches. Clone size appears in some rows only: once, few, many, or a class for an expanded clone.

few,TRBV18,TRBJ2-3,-,CASSPLDRASTDTQYF,TGTGCCAGCTCACCACTAGACAGAGCTAGCACAGATACGCAGTATTTT
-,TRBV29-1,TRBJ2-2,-,CSVDFGSNTGELFF,TGCAGCGTTGACTTCGGATCGAACACCGGGGAGCTGTTTTTT
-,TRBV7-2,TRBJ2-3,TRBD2,CASSLRTSGGAGTQYF,TGTGCCAGCAGCCTGCGGACTAGCGGGGGGGCCGGTACGCAGTATTTT
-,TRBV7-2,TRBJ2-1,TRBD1,CASSLEKGQGFFYEQFF,TGTGCCAGCAGCTTGGAGAAGGGACAGGGGTTTTTTTATGAGCAGTTCTTC
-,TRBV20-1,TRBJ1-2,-,CSAPMPGDYGYTF,TGCAGTGCCCCGATGCCGGGCGACTATGGCTACACCTTC
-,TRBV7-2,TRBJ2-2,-,CASSLVGGLAGTGELFF,TGTGCCAGCAGCTTAGTTGGGGGCCTGGCTGGCACCGGGGAGCTGTTTTTT
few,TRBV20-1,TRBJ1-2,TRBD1,CSARELGQGHGYTF,TGCAGTGCTAGAGAACTGGGACAGGGGCATGGCTACACCTTC
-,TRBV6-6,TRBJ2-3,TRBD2,CASTLSGRTDTQYF,TGTGCCAGCACCCTTAGCGGGAGGACAGATACGCAGTATTTT
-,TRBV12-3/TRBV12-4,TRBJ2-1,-,CASSFGPGGDEQFF,TGTGCCAGCAGTTTCGGCCCCGGGGGCGATGAGCAGTTCTTC
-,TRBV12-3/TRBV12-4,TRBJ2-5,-,CASGMMGGPPQETQYF,TGTGCCAGCGGTATGATGGGGGGACCACCACAAGAGACCCAGTACTTC
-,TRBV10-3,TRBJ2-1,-,CAISEFGASYNEQFF,TGTGCCATCAGTGAGTTTGGGGCCTCCTACAATGAGCAGTTCTTC
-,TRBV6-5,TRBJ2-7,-,CASSFGGDQYEQYF,TGTGCCAGCAGTTTTGGAGGAGACCAATACGAGCAGTACTTC
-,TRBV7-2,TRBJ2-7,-,CASSPLSAYEQYF,TGTGCCAGCAGCCCCCTTTCCGCCTACGAGCAGTACTTC
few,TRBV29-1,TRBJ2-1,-,CSVFRGDEQFF,TGCAGCGTTTTTAGGGGGGATGAGCAGTTCTTC
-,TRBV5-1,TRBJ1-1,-,CASSVARDTEAFF,TGCGCCAGCAGCGTCGCTCGGGACACTGAAGCTTTCTTT
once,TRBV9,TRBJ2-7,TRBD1,CASSVGQGGNYEQYF,TGTGCCAGCAGCGTTGGACAGGGAGGAAACTACGAGCAGTACTTC
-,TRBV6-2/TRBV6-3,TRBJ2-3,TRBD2,CASSSGTSGRKYTQYF,TGTGCCAGCAGCTCTGGGACTAGCGGGAGGAAATATACGCAGTATTTT
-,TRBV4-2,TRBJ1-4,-,CASSQDLGGWTDEKLFF,TGTGCCAGCAGCCAAGATCTGGGGGGGTGGACAGATGAAAAACTGTTTTTT
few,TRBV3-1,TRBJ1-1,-,CASSQEAGANTEAFF,TGTGCCAGCAGCCAAGAGGCGGGGGCCAACACTGAAGCTTTCTTT
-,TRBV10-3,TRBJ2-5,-,CAISEGFEETQYF,TGTGCCATCAGTGAGGGTTTCGAGGAGACCCAGTACTTC
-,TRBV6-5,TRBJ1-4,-,CASSYSRTEKLFF,TGTGCCAGCAGTTACTCGCGGACCGAAAAACTGTTTTTT
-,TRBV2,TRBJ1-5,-,CAKHGGVLPQHF,TGTGCCAAACACGGGGGCGTGTTGCCCCAGCATTTT
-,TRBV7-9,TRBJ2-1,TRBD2,CASSLYGGRASNEQFF,TGTGCCAGCAGCTTATACGGCGGGAGGGCCTCCAATGAGCAGTTCTTC
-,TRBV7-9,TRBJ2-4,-,CASSRVFDAVQYF,TGTGCCAGCAGCCGAGTCTTTGACGCGGTTCAGTACTTC
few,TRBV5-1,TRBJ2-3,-,CASSLGPVSTDTQYF,TGCGCCAGCAGCTTGGGACCTGTCAGCACAGATACGCAGTATTTT
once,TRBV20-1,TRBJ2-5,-,CSARGTEGPYQETQYF,TGCAGTGCTAGAGGGACAGAGGGTCCGTACCAAGAGACCCAGTACTTC